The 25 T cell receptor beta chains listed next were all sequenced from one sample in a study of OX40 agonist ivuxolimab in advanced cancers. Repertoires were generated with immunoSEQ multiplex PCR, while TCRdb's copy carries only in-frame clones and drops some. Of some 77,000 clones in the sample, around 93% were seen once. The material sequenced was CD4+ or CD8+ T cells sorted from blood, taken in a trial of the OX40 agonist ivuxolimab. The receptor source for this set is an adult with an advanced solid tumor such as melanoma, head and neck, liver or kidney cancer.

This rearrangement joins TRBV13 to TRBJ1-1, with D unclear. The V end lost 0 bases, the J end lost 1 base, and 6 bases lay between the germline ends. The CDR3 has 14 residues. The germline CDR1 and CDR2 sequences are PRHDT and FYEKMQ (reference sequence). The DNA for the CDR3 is TGTGCCAGCAGCTTAGGGTTGGCGAACACTGAAGCTTTCTTT. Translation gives CASSLGLANTEAFF. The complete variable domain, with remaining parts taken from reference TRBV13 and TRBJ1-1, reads AAGVIQSPRHLIKEKRETATLKCYPIPRHDTVYWYQQGPGQDPQFLISFYEKMQSDKGSIPDRFSAQQFSDYHSELNMSSLELGDSALYFCASSLGLANTEAFFGQGTRLTVV.

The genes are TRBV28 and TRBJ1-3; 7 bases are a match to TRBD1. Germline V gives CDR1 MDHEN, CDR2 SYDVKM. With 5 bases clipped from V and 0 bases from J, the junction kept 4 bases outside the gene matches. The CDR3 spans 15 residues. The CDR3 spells CASSTGQSSGNTIYF. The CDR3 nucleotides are TGTGCCAGCAGTACGGGACAGAGCTCTGGAAACACCATATATTTT.

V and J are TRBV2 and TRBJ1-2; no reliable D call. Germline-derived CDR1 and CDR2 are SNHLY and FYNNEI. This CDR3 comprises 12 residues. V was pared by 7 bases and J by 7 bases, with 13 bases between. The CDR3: CASIPGKTGYTF. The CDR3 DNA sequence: TGTGCCAGCATACCGGGCAAAACTGGCTACACCTTC. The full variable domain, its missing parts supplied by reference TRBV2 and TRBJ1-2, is EPEVTQTPSHQVTQMGQEVILRCVPISNHLYFYWYRQILGQKVEFLVSFYNNEISEKSEIFDDQFSVERPDGSNFTLKIRSTKLEDSAMYFCASIPGKTGYTFGSGTRLTVV.

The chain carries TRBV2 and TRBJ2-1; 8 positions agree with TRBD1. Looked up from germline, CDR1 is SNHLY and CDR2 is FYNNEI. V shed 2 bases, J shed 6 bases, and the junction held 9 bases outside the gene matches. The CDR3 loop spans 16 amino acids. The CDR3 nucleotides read TGTGCCAGCAGTGAATACGTAGTACAGGGGGGCAATGAGCAGTTCTTC. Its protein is CASSEYVVQGGNEQFF.

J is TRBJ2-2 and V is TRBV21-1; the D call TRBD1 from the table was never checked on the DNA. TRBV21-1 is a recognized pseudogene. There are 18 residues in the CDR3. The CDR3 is CASSKDLGGTKNTGELFF. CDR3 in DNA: TGTGCCAGCAGCAAAGACCTAGGGGGAACTAAGAACACCGGGGAGCTGTTTTTT.

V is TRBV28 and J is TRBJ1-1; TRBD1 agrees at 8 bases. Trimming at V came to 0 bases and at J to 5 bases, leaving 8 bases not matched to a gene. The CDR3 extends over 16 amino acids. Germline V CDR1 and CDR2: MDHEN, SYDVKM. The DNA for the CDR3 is TGTGCCAGCAGTTTATGGGACGGACAGGGAGAAACTGAAGCTTTCTTT. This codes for CASSLWDGQGETEAFF.

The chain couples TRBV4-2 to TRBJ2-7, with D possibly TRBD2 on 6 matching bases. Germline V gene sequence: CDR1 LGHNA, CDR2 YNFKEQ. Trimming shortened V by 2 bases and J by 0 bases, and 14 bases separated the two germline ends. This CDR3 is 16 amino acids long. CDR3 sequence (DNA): TGTGCCAGCAGCCAATCGGAGCAGGGACTCTCCTACGAGCAGTACTTC. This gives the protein CASSQSEQGLSYEQYF.

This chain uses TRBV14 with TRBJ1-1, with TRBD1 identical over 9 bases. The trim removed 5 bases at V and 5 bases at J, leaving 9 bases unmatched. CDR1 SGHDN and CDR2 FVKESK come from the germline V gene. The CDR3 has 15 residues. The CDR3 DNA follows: TGTGCCAGCAGCTTTATGACAGGGGGAAGTACTGAAGCTTTCTTT. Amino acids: CASSFMTGGSTEAFF.

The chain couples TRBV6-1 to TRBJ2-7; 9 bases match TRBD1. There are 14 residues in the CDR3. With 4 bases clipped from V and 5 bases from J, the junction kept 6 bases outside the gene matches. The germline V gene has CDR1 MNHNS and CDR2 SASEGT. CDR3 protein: CASSVNRGHHEQYF. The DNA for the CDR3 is TGTGCCAGCAGTGTTAACAGGGGGCACCACGAGCAGTACTTC.

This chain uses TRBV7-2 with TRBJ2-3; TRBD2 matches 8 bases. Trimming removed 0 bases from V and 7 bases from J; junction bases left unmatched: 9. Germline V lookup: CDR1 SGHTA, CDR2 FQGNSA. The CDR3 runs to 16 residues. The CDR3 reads CASSLAGGAGMHTQYF. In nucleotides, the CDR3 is TGTGCCAGCAGCTTAGCCGGGGGGGCAGGCATGCATACGCAGTATTTT.

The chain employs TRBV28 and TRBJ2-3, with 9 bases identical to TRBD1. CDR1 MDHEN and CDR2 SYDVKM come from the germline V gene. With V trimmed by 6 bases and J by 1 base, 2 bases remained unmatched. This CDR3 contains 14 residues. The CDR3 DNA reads TGTGCCAGCAGAGACAGGGGGGGCACAGATACGCAGTATTTT. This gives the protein CASRDRGGTDTQYF.

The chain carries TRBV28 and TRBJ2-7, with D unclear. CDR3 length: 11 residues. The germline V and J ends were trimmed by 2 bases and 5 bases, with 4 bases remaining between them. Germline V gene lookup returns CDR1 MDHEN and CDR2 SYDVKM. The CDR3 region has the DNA TGTGCCAGCAGTTTAAGGAACGAGCAGTACTTC. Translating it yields CASSLRNEQYF.

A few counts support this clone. CDR3 loop: CAISESGQDAGELFF. For the CDR3, the DNA is TGTGCCATCAGTGAGTCGGGGCAGGACGCCGGGGAGCTGTTTTTT. This chain uses TRBV10-3 with TRBJ2-2, with D perhaps TRBD1 (5 bases). V was shortened by 0 bases and J by 6 bases, with 11 bases between the two germline ends. Germline loops: CDR1 ENHRY, CDR2 SYGVKD. CDR3 length: 15 amino acids.

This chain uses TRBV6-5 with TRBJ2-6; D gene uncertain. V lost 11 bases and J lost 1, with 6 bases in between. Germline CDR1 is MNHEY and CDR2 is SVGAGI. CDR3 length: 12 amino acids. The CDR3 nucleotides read TGTGCCGGTGGGTCTGGGGCCAACGTCCTGACTTTC. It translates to CAGGSGANVLTF.

The CDR3 reads CASSLGQGVVNEQFF. In nucleotides, the CDR3 is TGTGCCAGCAGCTTAGGACAGGGTGTGGTCAATGAGCAGTTCTTC. The rearrangement links TRBV7-8 to TRBJ2-1, with 7 positions matching TRBD1. Trimming cost V 1 base and J 6 bases; bases outside gene matches: 6. CDR1 is SGHVS and CDR2 is FQNEAQ in the germline V gene. This CDR3 is built from 15 residues.

The CDR3 protein is CASSKDRNTEAFF. The DNA for the CDR3 is TGTGCCAGCTCTAAGGACAGGAACACTGAAGCTTTCTTT. The V and J genes are TRBV2 and TRBJ1-1, with D possibly being TRBD1 (6 bases). This CDR3 spans 13 amino acids. V was clipped by 8 bases and J by 1 base, with 11 bases between them. Germline CDR1 reads SNHLY; CDR2 reads FYNNEI.

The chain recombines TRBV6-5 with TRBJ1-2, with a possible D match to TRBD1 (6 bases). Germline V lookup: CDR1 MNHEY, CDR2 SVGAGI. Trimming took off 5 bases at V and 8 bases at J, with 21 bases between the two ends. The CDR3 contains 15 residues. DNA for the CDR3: TGTGCCAGCAGTCCTTGGGGGCAGGGAAGCCACGGCTACACCTTC. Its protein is CASSPWGQGSHGYTF.

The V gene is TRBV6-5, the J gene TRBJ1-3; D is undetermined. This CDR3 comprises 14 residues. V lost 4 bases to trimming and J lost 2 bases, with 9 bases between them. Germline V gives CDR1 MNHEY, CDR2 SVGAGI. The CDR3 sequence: CASSSTAAGNTIYF. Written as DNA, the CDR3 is TGTGCCAGCAGTTCGACGGCTGCTGGAAACACCATATATTTT.

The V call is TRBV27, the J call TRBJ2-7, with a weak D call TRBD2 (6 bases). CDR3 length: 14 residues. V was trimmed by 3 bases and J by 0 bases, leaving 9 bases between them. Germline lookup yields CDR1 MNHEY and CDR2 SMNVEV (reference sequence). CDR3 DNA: TGTGCCAGCAGTTTTTTCGGGAGCTCCTACGAGCAGTACTTC. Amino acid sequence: CASSFFGSSYEQYF.

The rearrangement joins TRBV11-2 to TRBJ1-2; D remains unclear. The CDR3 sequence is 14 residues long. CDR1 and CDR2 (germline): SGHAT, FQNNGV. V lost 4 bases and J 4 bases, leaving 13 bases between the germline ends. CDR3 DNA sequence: TGTGCCAGCAGCTCGCCGGGAGGGAGCTATGGCTACACCTTC. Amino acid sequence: CASSSPGGSYGYTF.

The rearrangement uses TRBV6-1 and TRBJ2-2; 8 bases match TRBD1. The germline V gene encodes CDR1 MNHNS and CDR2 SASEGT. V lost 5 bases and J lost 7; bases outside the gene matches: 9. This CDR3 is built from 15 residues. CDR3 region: CASSSSDRALGELFF. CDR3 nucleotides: TGTGCCAGCAGTTCATCGGACAGGGCACTCGGGGAGCTGTTTTTT.

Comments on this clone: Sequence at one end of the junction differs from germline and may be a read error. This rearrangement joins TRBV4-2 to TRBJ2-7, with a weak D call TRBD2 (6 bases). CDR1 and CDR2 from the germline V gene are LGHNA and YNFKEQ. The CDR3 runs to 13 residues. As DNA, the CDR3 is TGTGCCAGCAGCCAAGATTTGGCGGGGACGGAGCACTTC. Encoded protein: CASSQDLAGTEHF.

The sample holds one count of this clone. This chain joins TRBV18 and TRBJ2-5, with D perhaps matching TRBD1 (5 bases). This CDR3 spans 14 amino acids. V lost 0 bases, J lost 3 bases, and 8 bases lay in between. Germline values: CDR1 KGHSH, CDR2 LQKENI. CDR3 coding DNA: TGTGCCAGCTCACCACCGCAAGGGGAAGAGACCCAGTACTTC. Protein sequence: CASSPPQGEETQYF.

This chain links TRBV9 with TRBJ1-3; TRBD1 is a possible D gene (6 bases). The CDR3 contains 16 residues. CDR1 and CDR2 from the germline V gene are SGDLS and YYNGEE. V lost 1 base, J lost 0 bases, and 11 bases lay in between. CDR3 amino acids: CASSVRPGDSGNTIYF. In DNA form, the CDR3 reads TGTGCCAGCAGCGTACGACCAGGGGACTCTGGAAACACCATATATTTT.

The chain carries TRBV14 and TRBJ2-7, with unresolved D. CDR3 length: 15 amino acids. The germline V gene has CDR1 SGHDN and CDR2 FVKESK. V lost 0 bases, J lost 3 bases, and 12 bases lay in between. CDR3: CASSQDLARLYEQYF. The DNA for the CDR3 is TGTGCCAGCAGCCAAGATCTGGCTAGACTCTACGAGCAGTACTTC.